The rows below give T cell receptor beta chains drawn from one sample of a study of shared clonotypes between healthy human individuals. The method was immunoSEQ multiplex PCR; TCRdb's version includes in-frame clones alone and lacks a portion of them. The data contain approximately 1.5 million clones, approximately 98% of them seen just once; the ten biggest clones take up roughly 0.45%. Source material: naive CD4+ T cells sorted from blood. The receptors were sampled from a young man in good health. CDR3s include the opening cysteine and the closing phenylalanine or tryptophan. The order of the fields is V gene, clone size, D gene, J gene, CDR3 DNA, CDR3 protein. A D gene is named only where the DNA matches it firmly. Size is stated for part of the rows, as once, few or many counts, or as a class when the clone is expanded.

V gene: TRBV28
clone size: once
D gene: TRBD1
J gene: TRBJ1-5
CDR3 DNA: TGTGCCAGCAATCAGGACAGGGGAGTAGGCAATCAGCCCCAGCATTTT
CDR3 protein: CASNQDRGVGNQPQHF

V gene: TRBV20-1
clone size: NA
D gene: NA
J gene: TRBJ2-1
CDR3 DNA: TGCAGTGCTAGCCGGCGGGACGAGCAGTTCTTC
CDR3 protein: CSASRRDEQFF

V gene: TRBV7-9
clone size: many
D gene: NA
J gene: TRBJ2-7
CDR3 DNA: TGTGCCAGCAGCCGCAGTGGGCTGTCGGAGCAGTACTTC
CDR3 protein: CASSRSGLSEQYF

V gene: TRBV28
clone size: NA
D gene: NA
J gene: TRBJ2-5
CDR3 DNA: TGTGCCAGCAGTCCCCGGGGCGGGATCCAAGAGACCCAGTACTTC
CDR3 protein: CASSPRGGIQETQYF

V gene: TRBV6-1
clone size: NA
D gene: NA
J gene: TRBJ1-5
CDR3 DNA: TGTGCCAGCAGTCTACAGGGACCCCCAGATCAGCCCCAGCATTTT
CDR3 protein: CASSLQGPPDQPQHF

V gene: TRBV19
clone size: NA
D gene: NA
J gene: TRBJ2-1
CDR3 DNA: TGTGCCAGTTCTAGCGTGAAGACCTACAATGAGCAGTTCTTC
CDR3 protein: CASSSVKTYNEQFF

V gene: TRBV18
clone size: NA
D gene: NA
J gene: TRBJ1-1
CDR3 DNA: TGTGCCAGCTTCGGGGGAGCGGAAGCTTTCTTT
CDR3 protein: CASFGGAEAFF

V gene: TRBV21-1
clone size: NA
D gene: NA
J gene: TRBJ2-2
CDR3 DNA: TGTGCCAGCAGCAAAGAGAACCGTACGGGACAGGCGGGTAAAACCGGGGAGCTGTTTTTT
CDR3 protein: CASSKENRTGQAGKTGELFF

V gene: TRBV2
clone size: once
D gene: NA
J gene: TRBJ2-2
CDR3 DNA: TGTGCCAGCCGGGGTACCGGACAGATGAACACCGGGGAGCTGTTTTTT
CDR3 protein: CASRGTGQMNTGELFF

V gene: TRBV28
clone size: NA
D gene: NA
J gene: TRBJ1-1
CDR3 DNA: TGTGCCAGCAGTTGGACGTCAGGTACTGAAGCTTTCTTT
CDR3 protein: CASSWTSGTEAFF

V gene: TRBV11-3
clone size: once
D gene: NA
J gene: TRBJ2-1
CDR3 DNA: TGTGCCAGCAGCCCAGACCACGCCAATGAGCAGTTCTTC
CDR3 protein: CASSPDHANEQFF

V gene: TRBV5-1
clone size: NA
D gene: TRBD2
J gene: TRBJ2-1
CDR3 DNA: TGCGCCAGCAGCTTTGGGGTAGCGGGAGTTCATGAGCAGTTCTTC
CDR3 protein: CASSFGVAGVHEQFF

V gene: TRBV19
clone size: NA
D gene: TRBD1
J gene: TRBJ1-5
CDR3 DNA: TGTGCCAGTAGTATCTCGACAGGGGTTCAGCCCCAGCATTTT
CDR3 protein: CASSISTGVQPQHF

V gene: TRBV2
clone size: once
D gene: NA
J gene: TRBJ2-7
CDR3 DNA: TGTGCCAGCAGTGATGTTAGGCCGGATGGAATGTACTTC
CDR3 protein: CASSDVRPDGMYF

V gene: TRBV7-9
clone size: NA
D gene: NA
J gene: TRBJ1-5
CDR3 DNA: TGTGCCAGCAGCTTAGGGGGTTGGGGGCAGCCCCAGCATTTT
CDR3 protein: CASSLGGWGQPQHF

V gene: TRBV30
clone size: NA
D gene: NA
J gene: TRBJ2-7
CDR3 DNA: TGTGCCTGGAGTATAAGCGGCTACGAGCAGTACTTC
CDR3 protein: CAWSISGYEQYF

V gene: TRBV27
clone size: NA
D gene: TRBD1
J gene: TRBJ1-4
CDR3 DNA: TGTGCCAGCAGACTCCGGGACAGGGCCGAAAAACTGTTTTTT
CDR3 protein: CASRLRDRAEKLFF

V gene: TRBV7-6
clone size: NA
D gene: NA
J gene: TRBJ2-6
CDR3 DNA: TGTGCCAGCAGCTTTTATACTCCGCTGTCTGGGGCCAACGTCCTGACTTTC
CDR3 protein: CASSFYTPLSGANVLTF

V gene: TRBV28
clone size: NA
D gene: TRBD1
J gene: TRBJ2-1
CDR3 DNA: TGTGCCAGCAGTCCCCGGACAGGGGGCTACAATGAGCAGTTCTTC
CDR3 protein: CASSPRTGGYNEQFF

V gene: TRBV7-7
clone size: NA
D gene: TRBD2
J gene: TRBJ2-3
CDR3 DNA: TGTGCCAGCAGCTTATTTGCGGGAGGGGGCACAGATACGCAGTATTTT
CDR3 protein: CASSLFAGGGTDTQYF

V gene: TRBV5-8
clone size: NA
D gene: NA
J gene: TRBJ1-1
CDR3 DNA: TGTGCCAGCAGCCTAGGACCGCCGAACACTGAAGCTTTCTTT
CDR3 protein: CASSLGPPNTEAFF

V gene: TRBV5-4
clone size: once
D gene: NA
J gene: TRBJ2-1
CDR3 DNA: TGTGCCAGCAGCTTGGGGGGCAGAGGGAATGAGCAGTTCTTC
CDR3 protein: CASSLGGRGNEQFF

V gene: TRBV5-4
clone size: NA
D gene: NA
J gene: TRBJ2-5
CDR3 DNA: TGTGCCAGCAGCCGGAGGGCCCCTGGGGGAGAGACCCAGTACTTC
CDR3 protein: CASSRRAPGGETQYF

V gene: TRBV25-1
clone size: NA
D gene: TRBD1
J gene: TRBJ2-7
CDR3 DNA: TGTGCCAGCAGTGTACCGGGACAGGGCCCCTACGAGCAGTACTTC
CDR3 protein: CASSVPGQGPYEQYF

V gene: TRBV2
clone size: NA
D gene: NA
J gene: TRBJ2-7
CDR3 DNA: TGTGCCAGCAGGGTTGACACCCCCTACGAGCAGTACTTC
CDR3 protein: CASRVDTPYEQYF

V gene: TRBV7-2
clone size: NA
D gene: TRBD2
J gene: TRBJ2-2
CDR3 DNA: TGTGCCAGCAGCCGCCTAGGACTAGCGGCGAACACCGGGGAGCTGTTTTTT
CDR3 protein: CASSRLGLAANTGELFF

V gene: TRBV27
clone size: NA
D gene: NA
J gene: TRBJ2-2
CDR3 DNA: TGTGCCAGCAGTTTATGGCTGGGTAAGAACACCGGGGAGCTGTTTTTT
CDR3 protein: CASSLWLGKNTGELFF

V gene: TRBV5-1
clone size: NA
D gene: NA
J gene: TRBJ2-1
CDR3 DNA: TGCGCCAGCAGCTTGTTGGGTCCGGACGATGAGCAGTTCTTC
CDR3 protein: CASSLLGPDDEQFF

V gene: TRBV11-1
clone size: NA
D gene: TRBD1
J gene: TRBJ2-6
CDR3 DNA: TGTGCCAGCAGCATGGGACAGGGGGTAGCCGGGGCCAACGTCCTGACTTTC
CDR3 protein: CASSMGQGVAGANVLTF

V gene: TRBV7-2
clone size: NA
D gene: NA
J gene: TRBJ1-5
CDR3 DNA: TGTGCCAGCAGCTTAGCGTTCGGGTTGGGAGGACAGCCCCAGCATTTT
CDR3 protein: CASSLAFGLGGQPQHF

V gene: TRBV25-1
clone size: NA
D gene: NA
J gene: TRBJ1-1
CDR3 DNA: TGTGCCAGCAGGAAGGGTTGGGAAACTGAAGCTTTCTTT
CDR3 protein: CASRKGWETEAFF

V gene: TRBV28
clone size: NA
D gene: TRBD1
J gene: TRBJ2-7
CDR3 DNA: TGTGCCAGCAGTTCCTATGGACAGGAATACGAGCAGTACTTC
CDR3 protein: CASSSYGQEYEQYF

V gene: TRBV4-2
clone size: NA
D gene: TRBD1
J gene: TRBJ1-5
CDR3 DNA: TGTGCCAGCAGCCAATCTAATTACAGGGGAAGGGTTAATCAGCCCCAGCATTTT
CDR3 protein: CASSQSNYRGRVNQPQHF

V gene: TRBV7-8
clone size: once
D gene: NA
J gene: TRBJ1-1
CDR3 DNA: TGTGCCAGCAGACGGAGGGGGGTTGGGAACGCTTTCTTT
CDR3 protein: CASRRRGVGNAFF

V gene: TRBV10-1
clone size: NA
D gene: TRBD2
J gene: TRBJ2-7
CDR3 DNA: TGCGCCAGCAGTGAGTCAAGCGGGAACTACGAGCAGTACTTC
CDR3 protein: CASSESSGNYEQYF

V gene: TRBV7-2
clone size: NA
D gene: NA
J gene: TRBJ2-2
CDR3 DNA: TGTGCCAGCAGCTTATGGGGCCCGGGGGAGCTGTTTTTT
CDR3 protein: CASSLWGPGELFF

V gene: TRBV5-1
clone size: NA
D gene: TRBD1
J gene: TRBJ1-1
CDR3 DNA: TGCGCCAGCAGCTTTAGACAGGGGATGAACACTGAAGCTTTCTTT
CDR3 protein: CASSFRQGMNTEAFF

V gene: TRBV29-1
clone size: NA
D gene: TRBD1
J gene: TRBJ2-1
CDR3 DNA: TGCAGCGCTGGGACAGGGGGCGCGGGTACCTCCTACAATGAGCAGTTCTTC
CDR3 protein: CSAGTGGAGTSYNEQFF

V gene: TRBV14
clone size: NA
D gene: TRBD1
J gene: TRBJ2-7
CDR3 DNA: TGTGCCAGCAGCCAAAGTGACAGGGTGGTGGTGCAGTACTTC
CDR3 protein: CASSQSDRVVVQYF

V gene: TRBV6-5
clone size: NA
D gene: NA
J gene: TRBJ2-5
CDR3 DNA: TGTGCCAGCAGTTTAACATACGGGGGTACCCAAGAGACCCAGTACTTC
CDR3 protein: CASSLTYGGTQETQYF

V gene: TRBV2
clone size: NA
D gene: NA
J gene: TRBJ2-7
CDR3 DNA: TGTGCCAGCAGCCGACAGTCGGGAACCGAGCAGTACTTC
CDR3 protein: CASSRQSGTEQYF

V gene: TRBV6-1
clone size: NA
D gene: TRBD2
J gene: TRBJ2-5
CDR3 DNA: TGTGCCAGCAGCCCCCAAGCGGGGAAAGAGACCCAGTACTTC
CDR3 protein: CASSPQAGKETQYF

V gene: TRBV4-3
clone size: NA
D gene: NA
J gene: TRBJ1-2
CDR3 DNA: TGCGCCAGCAGCCTTTTCGGAAATGGCTACACCTTC
CDR3 protein: CASSLFGNGYTF

V gene: TRBV2
clone size: NA
D gene: NA
J gene: TRBJ1-2
CDR3 DNA: TGTGCCAGCAGTGAAGCCGGGGGCGCGGCGGGCTACACCTTC
CDR3 protein: CASSEAGGAAGYTF

V gene: TRBV2
clone size: NA
D gene: TRBD1
J gene: TRBJ2-7
CDR3 DNA: TGTGCCAGCAGGGGGACAGGGGGAACCTACGAGCAGTACTTC
CDR3 protein: CASRGTGGTYEQYF

V gene: TRBV7-2
clone size: NA
D gene: NA
J gene: TRBJ1-1
CDR3 DNA: TGTGCCAGCAGCTCAGGCCAGGGTGGGAACACTGAAGCTTTCTTT
CDR3 protein: CASSSGQGGNTEAFF

V gene: TRBV6-7
clone size: NA
D gene: NA
J gene: TRBJ2-7
CDR3 DNA: TGTGCCAGCAGTTACACAAACAGGAAGCCCTACGAGCAGTACTTC
CDR3 protein: CASSYTNRKPYEQYF

V gene: TRBV29-1
clone size: NA
D gene: NA
J gene: TRBJ2-5
CDR3 DNA: TGCAGCACTAGGGGGACGGGCAAATCAGAGACCCAGTACTTC
CDR3 protein: CSTRGTGKSETQYF

V gene: TRBV7-9
clone size: NA
D gene: TRBD2
J gene: TRBJ2-3
CDR3 DNA: TGTGCCAGCAGCTTATACGGGAGGGTAGATACGCAGTATTTT
CDR3 protein: CASSLYGRVDTQYF

V gene: TRBV5-1
clone size: NA
D gene: TRBD1
J gene: TRBJ2-5
CDR3 DNA: TGCGCCAGCAGCTTGGGACAGGGAGAGACCCAGTACTTC
CDR3 protein: CASSLGQGETQYF

V gene: TRBV7-2
clone size: once
D gene: NA
J gene: TRBJ1-5
CDR3 DNA: TGTGCCAGCAGTTGGAGGGGGGGCCAGCCCCAGCATTTT
CDR3 protein: CASSWRGGQPQHF

V gene: TRBV19
clone size: NA
D gene: TRBD2
J gene: TRBJ2-1
CDR3 DNA: TGTGCCAGTAGTGACGGCGCGGGACTAGCCTACAATGAGCAGTTCTTC
CDR3 protein: CASSDGAGLAYNEQFF

V gene: TRBV5-4
clone size: NA
D gene: TRBD2
J gene: TRBJ2-1
CDR3 DNA: TGTGCCAGCAGCGCCGGGACTAGCCGCGATGAGCAGTTCTTC
CDR3 protein: CASSAGTSRDEQFF

V gene: TRBV18
clone size: NA
D gene: NA
J gene: TRBJ2-3
CDR3 DNA: TGTGCCAGCTCACCATCTAGTTTCGATACGCAGTATTTT
CDR3 protein: CASSPSSFDTQYF

V gene: TRBV9
clone size: NA
D gene: NA
J gene: TRBJ1-5
CDR3 DNA: TGTGCCAGCAGCGCGCAGGGGATGAATCAGCCCCAGCATTTT
CDR3 protein: CASSAQGMNQPQHF